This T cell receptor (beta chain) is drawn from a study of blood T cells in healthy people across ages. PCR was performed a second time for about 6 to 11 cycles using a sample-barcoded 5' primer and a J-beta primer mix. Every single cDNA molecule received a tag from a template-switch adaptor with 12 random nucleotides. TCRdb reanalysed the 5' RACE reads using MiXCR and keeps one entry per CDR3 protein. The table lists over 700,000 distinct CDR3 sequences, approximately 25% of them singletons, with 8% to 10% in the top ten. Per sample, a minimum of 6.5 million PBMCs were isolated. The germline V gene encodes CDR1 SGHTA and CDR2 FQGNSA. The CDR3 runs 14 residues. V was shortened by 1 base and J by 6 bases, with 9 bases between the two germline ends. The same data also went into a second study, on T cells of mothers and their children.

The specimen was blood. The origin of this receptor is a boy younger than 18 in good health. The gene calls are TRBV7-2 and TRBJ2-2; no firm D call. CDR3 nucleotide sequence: TGTGCCAGCAGCTTAGTTTATGTCGCCGGGGAGCTGTTTTTT. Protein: CASSLVYVAGELFF.